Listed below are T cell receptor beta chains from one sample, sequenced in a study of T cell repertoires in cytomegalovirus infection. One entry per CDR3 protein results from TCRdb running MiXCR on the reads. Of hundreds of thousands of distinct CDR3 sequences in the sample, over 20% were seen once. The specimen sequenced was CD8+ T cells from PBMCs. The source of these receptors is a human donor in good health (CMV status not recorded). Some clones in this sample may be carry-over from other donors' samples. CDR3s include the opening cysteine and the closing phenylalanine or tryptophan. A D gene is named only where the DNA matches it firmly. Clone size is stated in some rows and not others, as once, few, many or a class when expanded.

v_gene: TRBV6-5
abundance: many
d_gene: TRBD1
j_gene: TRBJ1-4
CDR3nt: TGTGCCAGCAGTTATTCGGACAGGCCGGATGAAAAACTGTTTTTT
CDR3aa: CASSYSDRPDEKLFF

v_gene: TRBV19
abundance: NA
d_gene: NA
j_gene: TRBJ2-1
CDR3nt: TGTGCCAGTAGCGTAGGAATTTACAATGAGCAGTTCTTC
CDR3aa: CASSVGIYNEQFF

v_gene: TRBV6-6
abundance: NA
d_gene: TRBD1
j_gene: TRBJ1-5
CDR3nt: TGTGCCAGCAGTTATTGGGACAGGGAGAGCAATCAGCCCCAGCATTTT
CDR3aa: CASSYWDRESNQPQHF

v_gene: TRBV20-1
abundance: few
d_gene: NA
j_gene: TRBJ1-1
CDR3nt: TGCAGTGACATGGGGCAGGGATTCTTGGACACTGAAGCTTTCTTT
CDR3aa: CSDMGQGFLDTEAFF

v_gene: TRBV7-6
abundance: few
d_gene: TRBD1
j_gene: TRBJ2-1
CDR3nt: TGTGCCAGCAGCTATACCGGGACAGGGGCCTACAATGAGCAGTTCTTC
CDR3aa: CASSYTGTGAYNEQFF

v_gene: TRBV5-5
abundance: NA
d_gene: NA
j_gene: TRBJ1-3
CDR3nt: TGTGCCAGCAGCCTGACAGTACTTTCTGGAAACACCATATATTTT
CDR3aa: CASSLTVLSGNTIYF

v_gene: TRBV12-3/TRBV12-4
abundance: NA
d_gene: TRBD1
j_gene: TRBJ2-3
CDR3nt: TGTGCCAGCAGTGGGACAGGGCCCACAGATACGCAGTATTTT
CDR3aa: CASSGTGPTDTQYF

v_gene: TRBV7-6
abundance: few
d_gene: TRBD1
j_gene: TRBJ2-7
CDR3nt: TGTGCCAGCAGCTCCAACTCCGGGACAGCCTCCGAGCAGTACTTC
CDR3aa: CASSSNSGTASEQYF

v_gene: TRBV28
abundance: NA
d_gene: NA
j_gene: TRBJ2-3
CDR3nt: TGTGCCAACAGTCCCCCTAGCGTTGGGAGCACAGATACGCAGTATTTT
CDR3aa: CANSPPSVGSTDTQYF

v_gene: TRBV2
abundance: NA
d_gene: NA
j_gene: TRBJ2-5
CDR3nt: TGTGCCAGCATTCGAGAGGGTTTAGGTCAAGAGACCCAGTACTTC
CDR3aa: CASIREGLGQETQYF

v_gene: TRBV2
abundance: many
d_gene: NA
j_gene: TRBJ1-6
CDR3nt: TGTGCCAGCAGGCTCGGGAATTCACCCCTCCACTTT
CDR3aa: CASRLGNSPLHF

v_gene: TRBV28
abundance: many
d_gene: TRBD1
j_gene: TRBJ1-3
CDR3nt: TGTGCCAGCAGTTTAACTTGGACAGGGGCAAACACCATATATTTT
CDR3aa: CASSLTWTGANTIYF

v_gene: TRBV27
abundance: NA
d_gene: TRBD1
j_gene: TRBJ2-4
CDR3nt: TGTGCCAGCAGTTTATCGACAGGGGCGGACATTCAGTACTTC
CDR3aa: CASSLSTGADIQYF

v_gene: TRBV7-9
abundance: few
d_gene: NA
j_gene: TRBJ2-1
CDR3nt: TGTGCCAGCAGCTTAGTTCTACCTACCGACAATGAGCAGTTCTTC
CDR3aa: CASSLVLPTDNEQFF

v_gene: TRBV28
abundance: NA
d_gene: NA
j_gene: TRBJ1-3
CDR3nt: TGTGCCAGCAGTCCGGGGCCAGGAGACACCATATATTTT
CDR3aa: CASSPGPGDTIYF

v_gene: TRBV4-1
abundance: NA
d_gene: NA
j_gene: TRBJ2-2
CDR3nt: TGCGCCAGCAGCCAAGATGATGTCGGGGAGCTGTTTTTT
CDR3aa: CASSQDDVGELFF

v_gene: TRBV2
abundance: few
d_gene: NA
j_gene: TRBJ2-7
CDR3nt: TGTGCCAGCAGTGAAGTATACGAGCAGTACTTC
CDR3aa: CASSEVYEQYF

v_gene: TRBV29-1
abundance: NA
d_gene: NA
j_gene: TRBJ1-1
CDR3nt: TGCAGCGTTGAAGATCGAAGCAGCACTGAAGCTTTCTTT
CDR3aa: CSVEDRSSTEAFF

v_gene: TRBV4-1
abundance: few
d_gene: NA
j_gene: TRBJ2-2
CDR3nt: TGCGCCAGCAGCCGATACAGGGATGGAGGCACCGGGGAGCTGTTTTTT
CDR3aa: CASSRYRDGGTGELFF

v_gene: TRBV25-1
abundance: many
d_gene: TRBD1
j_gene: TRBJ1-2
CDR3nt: TGTGCCAGCAGTGAAGGAAACTGGGGACAGGGCTATGGCTACACCTTC
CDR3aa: CASSEGNWGQGYGYTF

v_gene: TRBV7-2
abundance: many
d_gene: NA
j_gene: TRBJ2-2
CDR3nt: TGTGCCAGCAGCCTAAGCCTTGCCGGGGAGCTGTTTTTT
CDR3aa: CASSLSLAGELFF

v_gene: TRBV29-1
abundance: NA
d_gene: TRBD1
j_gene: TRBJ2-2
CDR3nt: TGCAGCGTTGAATATTGGACAGGGGCCGGAAGCGGGGAGCTGTTTTTT
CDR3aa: CSVEYWTGAGSGELFF

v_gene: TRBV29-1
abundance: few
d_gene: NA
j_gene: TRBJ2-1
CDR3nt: TGCAGCGTTGAAGATCGGCACAATGAGCAGTTCTTC
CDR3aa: CSVEDRHNEQFF

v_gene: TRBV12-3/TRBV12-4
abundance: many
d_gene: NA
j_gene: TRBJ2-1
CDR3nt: TGTGCCAGCAGTTTGTTCGGGTACAATGAGCAGTTCTTC
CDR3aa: CASSLFGYNEQFF

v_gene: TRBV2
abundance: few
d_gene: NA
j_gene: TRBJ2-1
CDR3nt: TGTGCCAGCGGACTACCTGGTAATGAGCAGTTCTTC
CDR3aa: CASGLPGNEQFF

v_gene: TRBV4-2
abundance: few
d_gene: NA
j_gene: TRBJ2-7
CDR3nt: TGTGCCAGCAGCCAAGAGCATTATGGCAGCTTCTCCTACGAGCAGTACTTC
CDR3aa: CASSQEHYGSFSYEQYF

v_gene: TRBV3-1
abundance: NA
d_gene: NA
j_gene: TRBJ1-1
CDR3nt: TGTGCCAGCAGCCATAGGGCTATGATGGACACTGAAGCTTTCTTT
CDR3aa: CASSHRAMMDTEAFF

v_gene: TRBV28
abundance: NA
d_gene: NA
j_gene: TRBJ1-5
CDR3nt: TGTGCCGTCCGGGACACCTTTAATCAGCCCCAGCATTTT
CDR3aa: CAVRDTFNQPQHF